This TCR beta chain derives from a study of blood T cell repertoires in COVID-19 (dated by TCRdb to 2018 to 2020). Broadly, across the study: For ImmuneRACE Cohort 3, a participant was defined as recovered based on two consecutive negative NP/OP PCR tests, clearance by a healthcare professional, or resolution of symptoms. The repertoires were released in a freely available public database intended as a resource for research on the immune response to SARS-CoV-2. HLA class I and class II types, where available, came from metadata supplied by the sample provider rather than from assay-based typing. The material from the prospective study consisted of cDNA or gDNA derived from T cells, B-cell-depleted T cells, or PBMCs. Samples were obtained from the ongoing ImmuneRACE study (first 160 participants) and from some 1,200 subjects provided by 6 global collaborators. The sample metadata nearly always contained a de-identified subject ID, COVID-19 status, age in years and sex. Deeply sampled blood TCRbeta repertoires from subjects exposed to, actively infected with, or recovered from COVID-19 were included in the dataset. Samples from collaborators originated in the United States, Italy and Spain and spanned both the acute and convalescent phases of COVID-19. Broader findings and caveats from the paper: How much clinical and demographic metadata was included differed by source and by participant, and the metadata was provided uncurated.

In the prospective study, participants were 18 to 89 years old, resided in fewer than 25 geographic areas of the United States, and were enrolled through a virtual design. In the prospective study, cohorts were assigned on the basis of participant-reported clinical history obtained from a screening survey and a study questionnaire. Each participant in the prospective study had whole blood, serum and a nasopharyngeal or oropharyngeal swab collected by mobile phlebotomists. Prospective study participants could optionally give additional blood draws and questionnaires over an approximately two-month period. Before DNA extraction, blood samples from the prospective study were shipped at room temperature or frozen. Inclusive of the bounding cysteine and phenylalanine, the CDR3 is 19 residues long. Only the CDR3 portion is preserved as DNA: 57 bases, with reading frame beginning at the first base. The germline V gene (reference sequence) supplies CDR1 MNHEY and CDR2 SMNVEV. Relative to germline, V is missing 1 base and J is missing 3 bases, with 11 bases of the junction outside any gene match.

Points on this clone: Its antigen remains unidentified. No qualities accompany the bases; no much larger clone lies one base away.

TCRbeta CDR3 regions were amplified from genomic DNA by means of the immunoSEQ Assay, a bias-controlled multiplex PCR. Per the source publication's procedure: The number of nucleated cells in each sample was estimated from the amplification of reference gene primers within the assay. To quantify the absolute abundance of each unique TCRbeta CDR3 rearrangement, sequence reads were collapsed and filtered. Productive Simpson clonality was computed per sample as the square root of Simpson's diversity index over productive rearrangements. TCRdb re-hosts the immuneACCESS table, in-frame sequences only. Its copies lack some clones; in the studies checked, an unresolved V gene accounts for under half of them, and the cause for the rest is not known. V and J calls and clone size are those listed in that table; D and trimming were worked out from the DNA. A total of about 280,000 clones appear in this sample, more than 75% of them only once. Approximately 2% of the sample is held by the ten biggest clonotypes.

The TCR sequence derives from an older woman in a cohort exposed to, infected with or recovered from COVID-19 (not recorded which). Input material: PBMCs or T cells enriched from blood (not recorded which). The sequence is built from TRBV27 and TRBJ2-7; 14 bases in between match TRBD2. The DNA is as follows: TGTGCCAGCAGTTTATATGCGACTAGCGGGAGGGTTTGGGGCTACGAGCAGTACTTC. Protein translation: CASSLYATSGRVWGYEQYF.